This is a list of T cell receptor beta chains from one sample in a study of CD8+ T cells in alopecia areata. Using immunoSEQ multiplex PCR, the repertoire was profiled, and TCRdb retains in-frame clones only, with some absent. The sample has more than 150,000 clones; approximately 50% are singletons. The material was CD8+ T cells sorted from blood, obtained around week 53, from a patient treated with tofacitinib. The receptors were sampled from a human donor with alopecia areata. The CDR3 runs from the conserved cysteine through the conserved F or W. The order of the fields is V gene, J gene, D gene, clone size, CDR3 protein, CDR3 DNA. D genes are given only for firm matches. Clone size, where shown, is once, few, many, or a class for clones that have expanded.

v_gene: TRBV30
j_gene: TRBJ2-3
d_gene: .
abundance: .
CDR3aa: CAWSPGARGGDTQYF
CDR3nt: TGTGCCTGGAGTCCCGGAGCCAGGGGGGGGGATACGCAGTATTTT

v_gene: TRBV27
j_gene: TRBJ2-7
d_gene: .
abundance: .
CDR3aa: CASSLKQDYEQYF
CDR3nt: TGTGCCAGCAGTTTGAAACAGGACTACGAGCAGTACTTC

v_gene: TRBV4-3
j_gene: TRBJ2-1
d_gene: TRBD1
abundance: few
CDR3aa: CASSRMGQFFEDEQFF
CDR3nt: TGCGCCAGCAGCCGGATGGGACAGTTTTTCGAAGATGAGCAGTTCTTC

v_gene: TRBV5-6
j_gene: TRBJ2-3
d_gene: .
abundance: once
CDR3aa: CASRTGASSTDTQYF
CDR3nt: TGTGCCAGCAGGACAGGAGCGTCTAGCACAGATACGCAGTATTTT

v_gene: TRBV18
j_gene: TRBJ1-1
d_gene: .
abundance: .
CDR3aa: CASSPGAGKTEAFF
CDR3nt: TGTGCCAGCTCACCAGGGGCAGGGAAGACTGAAGCTTTCTTT

v_gene: TRBV13
j_gene: TRBJ1-2
d_gene: TRBD1
abundance: .
CDR3aa: CASERDREGRGYTF
CDR3nt: TGTGCCAGCGAAAGGGACAGGGAGGGTCGTGGCTACACCTTC

v_gene: TRBV25-1
j_gene: TRBJ1-2
d_gene: .
abundance: once
CDR3aa: CASSPTHGGYTF
CDR3nt: TGTGCCAGCAGTCCTACACATGGTGGCTACACCTTC

v_gene: TRBV27
j_gene: TRBJ2-6
d_gene: TRBD1
abundance: few
CDR3aa: CASSLGTAGANVLTF
CDR3nt: TGTGCCAGCAGTCTCGGGACAGCTGGGGCCAACGTCCTGACTTTC

v_gene: TRBV5-1
j_gene: TRBJ1-2
d_gene: .
abundance: few
CDR3aa: CASSLEGRGGYGYTF
CDR3nt: TGCGCCAGCAGCTTGGAGGGCAGGGGAGGATATGGCTACACCTTC

v_gene: TRBV9
j_gene: TRBJ2-2
d_gene: TRBD2
abundance: .
CDR3aa: CASSDRLAGVTGELFF
CDR3nt: TGTGCCAGCAGCGATCGACTAGCGGGGGTCACCGGGGAGCTGTTTTTT

v_gene: TRBV30
j_gene: TRBJ2-6
d_gene: .
abundance: .
CDR3aa: CAWSVRPGANVLTF
CDR3nt: TGTGCCTGGAGTGTACGCCCAGGGGCCAACGTCCTGACTTTC

v_gene: TRBV27
j_gene: TRBJ1-5
d_gene: TRBD1
abundance: few
CDR3aa: CASSPPGQGYQPQHF
CDR3nt: TGTGCCAGCAGTCCCCCGGGACAGGGTTATCAGCCCCAGCATTTT

v_gene: TRBV9
j_gene: TRBJ1-1
d_gene: .
abundance: .
CDR3aa: CASSPRPNTEAFF
CDR3nt: TGTGCCAGCAGCCCCCGGCCGAACACTGAAGCTTTCTTT

v_gene: TRBV5-4
j_gene: TRBJ1-6
d_gene: .
abundance: .
CDR3aa: CASSLEGNNSPLHF
CDR3nt: TGTGCCAGCAGCTTGGAAGGGAATAATTCACCCCTCCACTTT

v_gene: TRBV29-1
j_gene: TRBJ2-1
d_gene: .
abundance: few
CDR3aa: CSIQVNEQFF
CDR3nt: TGCAGCATCCAGGTCAATGAGCAGTTCTTC

v_gene: TRBV13
j_gene: TRBJ2-7
d_gene: .
abundance: few
CDR3aa: CASSLTGEQYF
CDR3nt: TGTGCCAGCAGCCTTACAGGAGAGCAGTACTTC

v_gene: TRBV6-5
j_gene: TRBJ2-7
d_gene: TRBD1
abundance: .
CDR3aa: CASTEGTGAYEQYF
CDR3nt: TGTGCCAGCACAGAGGGGACAGGGGCCTACGAGCAGTACTTC

v_gene: TRBV9
j_gene: TRBJ2-5
d_gene: .
abundance: .
CDR3aa: CASSVGPDQETQYF
CDR3nt: TGTGCCAGCAGCGTAGGGCCAGACCAAGAGACCCAGTACTTC

v_gene: TRBV9
j_gene: TRBJ1-5
d_gene: .
abundance: .
CDR3aa: CASSVEQGRAGNQPQHF
CDR3nt: TGTGCCAGCAGCGTAGAACAGGGCAGGGCAGGTAATCAGCCCCAGCATTTT

v_gene: TRBV30
j_gene: TRBJ1-1
d_gene: .
abundance: .
CDR3aa: CAWSPIGGGTEAFF
CDR3nt: TGTGCCTGGAGTCCCATAGGGGGTGGCACTGAAGCTTTCTTT

v_gene: TRBV6-1
j_gene: TRBJ2-7
d_gene: TRBD1
abundance: .
CDR3aa: CASTGTGPTYEQYF
CDR3nt: TGTGCCAGCACCGGGACAGGGCCAACCTACGAGCAGTACTTC

v_gene: TRBV29-1
j_gene: TRBJ2-1
d_gene: .
abundance: .
CDR3aa: CSVVEASYNEQFF
CDR3nt: TGCAGCGTTGTTGAGGCCTCCTACAATGAGCAGTTCTTC

v_gene: TRBV27
j_gene: TRBJ2-5
d_gene: TRBD1
abundance: few
CDR3aa: CASSDRGLETQYF
CDR3nt: TGTGCCAGCAGCGACAGGGGACTGGAGACCCAGTACTTC

v_gene: TRBV5-6
j_gene: TRBJ2-7
d_gene: .
abundance: few
CDR3aa: CASSLGAYEQYF
CDR3nt: TGTGCCAGCAGCTTGGGGGCCTACGAGCAGTACTTC

v_gene: TRBV11-2
j_gene: TRBJ1-6
d_gene: .
abundance: .
CDR3aa: CASSLGDIENFYNSPLHF
CDR3nt: TGTGCCAGCAGCTTAGGGGACATCGAAAACTTCTATAATTCACCCCTCCACTTT

v_gene: TRBV7-3
j_gene: TRBJ2-1
d_gene: TRBD1
abundance: .
CDR3aa: CASKVVGDRPYNEQFF
CDR3nt: TGTGCCAGCAAGGTTGTAGGGGACAGGCCTTACAATGAGCAGTTCTTC

v_gene: TRBV4-1
j_gene: TRBJ1-2
d_gene: .
abundance: .
CDR3aa: CASSPPLRGQGYTF
CDR3nt: TGCGCCAGCAGCCCGCCTCTCAGGGGACAAGGCTACACCTTC

v_gene: TRBV27
j_gene: TRBJ2-2
d_gene: .
abundance: few
CDR3aa: CASSEIGGTGELFF
CDR3nt: TGTGCCAGCAGTGAGATTGGCGGCACCGGGGAGCTGTTTTTT

v_gene: TRBV2
j_gene: TRBJ2-5
d_gene: TRBD1
abundance: .
CDR3aa: CASSNGQGMSSETQYF
CDR3nt: TGTGCCAGCAGCAACGGACAGGGGATGTCGTCAGAGACCCAGTACTTC

v_gene: TRBV29-1
j_gene: TRBJ2-7
d_gene: .
abundance: .
CDR3aa: CSVEEDTSYEQYF
CDR3nt: TGCAGCGTTGAGGAAGACACCTCCTACGAGCAGTACTTC

v_gene: TRBV19
j_gene: TRBJ1-6
d_gene: .
abundance: .
CDR3aa: CASSMNPFRETSPLHF
CDR3nt: TGTGCCAGTAGTATGAATCCGTTCAGGGAGACTTCACCCCTCCACTTT

v_gene: TRBV2
j_gene: TRBJ1-5
d_gene: .
abundance: .
CDR3aa: CASSEPYSNQPQHF
CDR3nt: TGTGCCAGCAGTGAACCCTATAGCAATCAGCCCCAGCATTTT

v_gene: TRBV13
j_gene: TRBJ2-7
d_gene: TRBD1
abundance: .
CDR3aa: CASSSSGTGAHEQYF
CDR3nt: TGTGCCAGCAGCTCCTCCGGGACAGGGGCCCACGAGCAGTACTTC

v_gene: TRBV5-1
j_gene: TRBJ2-7
d_gene: .
abundance: few
CDR3aa: CASSLPGIEQYF
CDR3nt: TGCGCCAGCAGCTTGCCAGGCATCGAGCAGTACTTC

v_gene: TRBV6-6
j_gene: TRBJ2-3
d_gene: TRBD2
abundance: .
CDR3aa: CASSDSSGGTDTQYF
CDR3nt: TGTGCCAGCAGTGACTCTAGCGGGGGCACAGATACGCAGTATTTT

v_gene: TRBV2
j_gene: TRBJ2-1
d_gene: .
abundance: .
CDR3aa: CASSDVGDPSYNEQFF
CDR3nt: TGTGCCAGCAGTGATGTTGGGGATCCCTCCTACAATGAGCAGTTCTTC

v_gene: TRBV5-6
j_gene: TRBJ1-2
d_gene: TRBD1
abundance: .
CDR3aa: CASSSTGTGYPHYGYTF
CDR3nt: TGTGCCAGCAGCTCGACCGGGACAGGGTATCCTCACTATGGCTACACCTTC

v_gene: TRBV4-2
j_gene: TRBJ2-6
d_gene: .
abundance: once
CDR3aa: CASSQQEGVQAGANVLTF
CDR3nt: TGTGCCAGCAGCCAGCAAGAGGGGGTACAGGCTGGGGCCAACGTCCTGACTTTC

v_gene: TRBV7-9
j_gene: TRBJ2-1
d_gene: .
abundance: .
CDR3aa: CASSLGDHEQFF
CDR3nt: TGTGCCAGCAGCTTGGGGGACCATGAGCAGTTCTTC

v_gene: TRBV29-1
j_gene: TRBJ1-4
d_gene: .
abundance: few
CDR3aa: CSVTLQGRVGRLFF
CDR3nt: TGCAGCGTCACCCTACAGGGAAGAGTCGGTCGACTGTTTTTT

v_gene: TRBV13
j_gene: TRBJ2-6
d_gene: .
abundance: .
CDR3aa: CASSLSPGTGANVLTF
CDR3nt: TGTGCCAGCAGCTTATCACCAGGAACTGGGGCCAACGTCCTGACTTTC

v_gene: TRBV7-3
j_gene: TRBJ1-1
d_gene: .
abundance: .
CDR3aa: CASSLDSGTEAFF
CDR3nt: TGTGCCAGCAGCTTGGACAGCGGCACTGAAGCTTTCTTT

v_gene: TRBV10-2
j_gene: TRBJ1-5
d_gene: .
abundance: .
CDR3aa: CASRDSNQPQHF
CDR3nt: TGCGCCAGCAGGGACAGCAATCAGCCCCAGCATTTT

v_gene: TRBV5-1
j_gene: TRBJ2-7
d_gene: .
abundance: .
CDR3aa: CASSLEGGEQYF
CDR3nt: TGCGCCAGCAGCTTGGAAGGGGGCGAGCAGTACTTC

v_gene: TRBV19
j_gene: TRBJ2-1
d_gene: TRBD2
abundance: .
CDR3aa: CASSIDLELAGAPGSYNEQFF
CDR3nt: TGTGCCAGTAGTATAGATCTGGAGCTAGCGGGGGCCCCAGGCTCCTACAATGAGCAGTTCTTC

v_gene: TRBV9
j_gene: TRBJ2-2
d_gene: .
abundance: .
CDR3aa: CASSQPVSDPNTGELFF
CDR3nt: TGTGCCAGCAGCCAACCCGTTAGTGATCCGAACACCGGGGAGCTGTTTTTT

v_gene: TRBV19
j_gene: TRBJ2-1
d_gene: .
abundance: once
CDR3aa: CASSISLGRNEQFF
CDR3nt: TGTGCCAGTAGTATCTCGCTAGGCCGGAATGAGCAGTTCTTC

v_gene: TRBV30
j_gene: TRBJ2-2
d_gene: .
abundance: .
CDR3aa: CAWDKGSNTGELFF
CDR3nt: TGTGCCTGGGATAAGGGGTCGAACACCGGGGAGCTGTTTTTT

v_gene: TRBV5-1
j_gene: TRBJ1-2
d_gene: TRBD1
abundance: .
CDR3aa: CASSLGQGAYGYTF
CDR3nt: TGCGCCAGCAGCTTGGGTCAGGGGGCATATGGCTACACCTTC

v_gene: TRBV5-1
j_gene: TRBJ2-5
d_gene: TRBD2
abundance: .
CDR3aa: CASSLLTSGYQETQYF
CDR3nt: TGCGCCAGCAGCTTGCTAACTAGCGGGTACCAAGAGACCCAGTACTTC